This TCR beta chain is drawn from a study of T cell responses to AZD1222 COVID-19 vaccine (dated by TCRdb to the early 2020s). Concerning the study at large: AZD1222 recipients given second doses at about 4 weeks or at about 12 weeks were pooled, since spike-specific TCR depth and breadth were not found to differ between the two schedules. Trial participants were enrolled into age subgroups of 18-55, 56-69 and 70-plus years, which contained about 150, 28 and 57 TCR-sequenced participants, respectively. TCR sequencing covered over 230 trial participants: approximately 200 given two doses of AZD1222 and 26 given two doses of MenACWY control vaccine.

The CDR3 sequence holds 11 residues, the cysteine and phenylalanine included. The only DNA kept is the CDR3, 33 bases in frame from the first base. Reading the germline V gene (reference sequence) gives CDR1 DFQATT and CDR2 SNEGSKA. The sample's time point label is to be understood as: baseline before first vaccination. The vaccinee samples were drawn from two UK trials, COV001 and COV002, one of which was a single-blind randomized controlled phase 2/3 trial testing AZD1222 (ChAdOx1 nCoV-19) in healthy adults. For TCRbeta chain sequencing, PBMC samples from trial participants were taken at day 0 and at day 28 after the second dose. Points the paper makes about the study in general: Reportedly, close to half of the unique spike-specific TCRs recognized epitopes lying outside the regions that are mutated in the B.1.351 and B.1.1.7 variants. In the small 56-69-year group, the increase in depth fell short of significance, most likely because of low power. Conclusions about previously exposed vaccinees are limited, since just six AZD1222 recipients were seropositive for SARS-CoV-2 at baseline. Because no samples from the day 14 peak response were available, repertoires could be characterized only after the peak T cell response. A significant rise in spike-specific TCR breadth and depth was observed after two AZD1222 doses relative to day 0 and relative to MenACWY recipients. Vaccine-associated CD4 TCRs spanned the whole spike protein, with dominant responses in regions 160-218 and 743-854. Participants were mostly white British and included more females than males, and it was suggested by the authors that clonal diversity may have been underestimated.

The CDR3 regions of human TCRbeta chains were subjected to immunosequencing. Under the source paper's analysis protocol: Repertoire TCRs were matched against a reference library of SARS-CoV-2-specific TCRs generated with the MIRA antigen-specificity platform. Breadth meant the fraction of unique TCRs that were SARS-CoV-2-associated, whereas depth meant the fraction of total T cells that were SARS-CoV-2-associated. Using the MIRA data, each spike-specific TCR was assigned both to the spike region to which the TCR was reactive and to a CD4 or CD8 class. Log10-transformed breadth and depth values were compared by one-way ANOVA with Sidak's multiple comparisons tests. Drawn from immuneACCESS, this table holds only the in-frame rearrangements with V and J called that TCRdb kept. Clones are partly lost; checked studies trace under half to an unresolved V gene and leave the rest unexplained. The D gene and trimming were derived from the DNA, and the V and J assignments and clone size from that table. This sample gives about 97,000 clones in total; 86% of them show up just once. Together, the top ten hold 1.4% of the sample.

This clone was detected once. It lacks a known antigen. One end of the junction varies from germline; a read error may be responsible. The clonotype originates from an adult in good health. The rearranged segments are TRBV20-1 and TRBJ2-5; a tentative D match to TRBD1 spans 6 bases. The starting material was peripheral blood, obtained on day 0 of AZD1222 vaccination. The CDR3 protein is CSASWGPSVHF. The base sequence is TGCAGTGCTTCTTGGGGGCCCTCCGTTCACTTC.